A selection of T cell receptor beta chains follows, all from one sample in a study of siplizumab effects on memory and regulatory T cells. TCRdb keeps only in-frame clones here, not all; method: immunoSEQ multiplex PCR. The sample has approximately 110,000 clones; under 95% are singletons. Sequenced input: Tregs sorted from blood. Receptors originate from a human donor in good health. Each CDR3 is given without its conserved first and last residue.

V | CDR3
TRBV5-4 | ASSLGWGRNGYT
TRBV21-1 | ASSKALSGETYEQY
TRBV5-8 | ASSLLAGNTIY
TRBV7-9 | ASARQGITTSGEAF
TRBV7-2 | ASSPTSGGLYEQY
TRBV19 | ASSIVGGNTEAF
TRBV6-6 | ASSLGTGGTYEQY
TRBV5-1 | ASSLQGNEQF
TRBV29-1 | SAETDNYGYT
TRBV7-9 | ASSLARLAVSYEQY
TRBV6-4 | ASRQHEFNQPQH
TRBV2 | ASSAGKNTQY
TRBV6-5 | ASSYFGGAGETQY
TRBV5-6 | ASSLPGSNQPQH
TRBV10-3 | AISQTSGHITEAF
TRBV7-9 | ASSLAGSRDYGYT
TRBV9 | ASSPMAGVNYGYT